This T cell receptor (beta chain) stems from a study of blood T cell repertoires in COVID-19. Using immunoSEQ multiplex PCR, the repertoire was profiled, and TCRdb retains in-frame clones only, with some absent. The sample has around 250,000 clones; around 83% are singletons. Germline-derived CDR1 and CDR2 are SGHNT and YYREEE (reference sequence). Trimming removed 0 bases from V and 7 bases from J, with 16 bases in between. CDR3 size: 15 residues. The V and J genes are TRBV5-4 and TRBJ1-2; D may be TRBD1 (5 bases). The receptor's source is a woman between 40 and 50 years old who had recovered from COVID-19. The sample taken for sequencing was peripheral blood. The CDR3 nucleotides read TGTGCCAGCAGCTTGGGGGGGAGGGGAGATGGTGGCTACACCTTC. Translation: CASSLGGRGDGGYTF.